The 21 T cell receptor beta chains below were found in one sample sequenced in a study of cytomegalovirus exposure and HLA in healthy donors. Assay used: immunoSEQ multiplex PCR; TCRdb lists only in-frame clones, some missing. Among around 120,000 clones listed, 86% were seen once. The sequenced sample consisted of PBMCs. These receptors were collected from a man aged 18 to 30 in good health and CMV-seronegative.

The chain joins TRBV2 to TRBJ2-5; 8 positions match TRBD2. The ends lost 2 bases at V and 4 bases at J; junction bases unmatched: 3. Germline V CDR1 and CDR2: SNHLY, FYNNEI. The CDR3 is made up of 14 amino acids. CDR3 loop: CASSESLAGETQYF. DNA for the CDR3: TGTGCCAGCAGTGAAAGTCTAGCGGGAGAGACCCAGTACTTC.

This clone occurred a few times. The V and J genes are TRBV30 and TRBJ2-4, with D hard to call. This CDR3 comprises 13 residues. The V end lost 2 bases, the J end lost 8 bases, and 13 bases lay between the germline ends. Germline loops: CDR1 GTSNPN, CDR2 SVGIG (reference sequence). The CDR3 sequence is CAWSRNRVDIQYF. CDR3 DNA sequence: TGTGCCTGGAGTCGGAATCGGGTGGACATTCAGTACTTC.

The chain carries TRBV30 and TRBJ2-5, with TRBD1 as a possible D gene (6 bases). Germline lookup yields CDR1 GTSNPN and CDR2 SVGIG (reference sequence). The CDR3 has 13 amino acids. Trimming took off 3 bases at V and 5 bases at J, with 13 bases between the two ends. The CDR3 spells CAWSTGRSETQYF. CDR3 sequence (DNA): TGTGCCTGGAGCACAGGGCGTTCGGAGACCCAGTACTTC.

In its sample, this clone was seen once. This sequence joins TRBV7-2 and TRBJ2-7, with 7 bases identical to TRBD2. The CDR3 length is 16 residues. Germline CDR1 SGHTA, CDR2 FQGNSA. The V gene end was trimmed by 2 bases and the J gene end by 2 bases; junction bases not matched to a gene: 9. The CDR3 sequence is CASSLLPAGSTYEQYF. CDR3 bases: TGTGCCAGCAGCTTACTTCCAGCGGGGTCTACCTACGAGCAGTACTTC.

Only a few counts were recorded for this clone. The chain uses TRBV6-1 and TRBJ1-6, with 9 bases matching TRBD1. Germline loops: CDR1 MNHNS, CDR2 SASEGT. The CDR3 consists of 15 residues. J was trimmed by 10 bases and V by 3 bases; bases with no gene match: 7. In DNA form, the CDR3 reads TGTGCCAGCAGTGAGACAGGGACAGGGAGCTCACCCCTCCACTTT. Its protein is CASSETGTGSSPLHF.

V and J are TRBV7-2 and TRBJ2-7; 12 bases are shared with TRBD2. The CDR3 contains 15 residues. V lost 4 bases to trimming and J lost 2 bases; unmatched junction nucleotides: 3. The germline CDR1 and CDR2 sequences are SGHTA and FQGNSA. This chain's CDR3 is CASSSLAGGPYEQYF. The CDR3 coding sequence is TGTGCCAGCAGCTCACTAGCGGGGGGACCCTACGAGCAGTACTTC.

The chain carries TRBV9 and TRBJ2-1, with 8 positions matching TRBD2. The germline V gene has CDR1 SGDLS and CDR2 YYNGEE. CDR3 length equals 17 residues. Germline trimming cut 3 bases from V and 9 bases from J; bases unmatched to any gene: 17. The CDR3 sequence is CASSAPKPGLGAVEQFF. The CDR3 bases are TGTGCCAGCAGCGCTCCAAAACCGGGACTAGGGGCGGTTGAGCAGTTCTTC.

This clone has just one count. This chain joins TRBV6-5 and TRBJ2-5, with D possibly matching TRBD1 (5 bases). CDR1 and CDR2 (germline): MNHEY, SVGAGI. The CDR3 has 14 residues. Deletions cut 6 bases from V and 2 bases from J, with 13 bases between. Here the CDR3 DNA reads TGTGCCAGCAGAAAAGACAGCTTACAAGAGACCCAGTACTTC. Encoded protein: CASRKDSLQETQYF.

The J gene is TRBJ1-3, the V gene TRBV4-1; no definite D call. CDR1 is MGHRA, CDR2 YSYEKL, per germline. V was clipped by 3 bases and J by 0 bases, with 9 bases between them. The CDR3 consists of 15 residues. Here the CDR3 DNA reads TGCGCCAGCAGCCAGAGACATCTCTCTGGAAACACCATATATTTT. Amino acid sequence: CASSQRHLSGNTIYF.

The gene calls are TRBV5-6 and TRBJ2-2; TRBD1 matches 9 bases. In germline, CDR1 is SGHDT, CDR2 YYEEEE. V lost 3 bases, J lost 6 bases, and 6 bases stayed unmatched. The CDR3 totals 15 residues. CDR3 bases: TGTGCCAGCAGCTCCGGGACAGGGAGGGCCGGGGAGCTGTTTTTT. Translating gives CASSSGTGRAGELFF.

The CDR3: CSVEYPTSGSSYEQYF. The CDR3 DNA sequence: TGCAGCGTTGAATATCCGACTAGCGGGAGCTCCTACGAGCAGTACTTC. The genes are TRBV29-1 and TRBJ2-7; 12 nucleotides line up with TRBD2. Germline lookup yields CDR1 SQVTM and CDR2 ANQGSEA. V shed 2 bases and J 0 bases; nucleotides not matched to a gene: 5. The CDR3 sequence is 16 residues long.

The rearrangement joins TRBV15 to TRBJ2-5; the match to TRBD2 covers 10 bases. The CDR3 covers 18 residues. Trimming at V came to 2 bases and at J to 3 bases, leaving 12 bases not matched to a gene. CDR1 is LNHNV and CDR2 is YYDKDF in the germline V gene (reference sequence). CDR3: CATSRKFNSGGQEETQYF. For the CDR3, the DNA is TGTGCCACCAGCAGAAAGTTCAATAGCGGGGGGCAGGAAGAGACCCAGTACTTC.

The chain couples TRBV6-4 to TRBJ1-1, with D perhaps TRBD1 (6 bases). V was clipped by 2 bases and J by 1 base, with 14 bases between them. CDR1 is MRHNA and CDR2 is SNTAGT in the germline V gene. CDR3 length: 16 amino acids. The CDR3 loop reads CASSDTPGVKNTEAFF. DNA for the CDR3: TGTGCCAGCAGTGACACTCCAGGGGTTAAGAACACTGAAGCTTTCTTT.

The chain carries TRBV12-5 and TRBJ1-2; D might be TRBD1 (6 bases). This CDR3 region has 15 residues. Germline lookup yields CDR1 LGHNT and CDR2 FRNRAP. V lost 0 bases and J 6 bases, leaving 14 bases between the germline ends. CDR3 nucleotide sequence: TGTGCTAGTGGTTTGGTACAGACAGGTTTGGATGGCTACACCTTC. Translation: CASGLVQTGLDGYTF. The full variable domain, rest sourced from reference TRBV12-5 and TRBJ1-2, is DARVTQTPRHKVTEMGQEVTMRCQPILGHNTVFWYRQTMMQGLELLAYFRNRAPLDDSGMPKDRFSAEMPDATLATLKIQPSEPRDSAVYFCASGLVQTGLDGYTFGSGTRLTVV.

V is TRBV27 and J is TRBJ2-2; 11 positions agree with TRBD2. CDR1 and CDR2 (germline): MNHEY, SMNVEV (reference sequence). This CDR3 has 17 amino acids. The V gene end was trimmed by 3 bases and the J gene end by 4 bases; junction bases not matched to a gene: 7. CDR3 in DNA: TGTGCCAGCAGTTTTCTTAGCGGGAGGGCACTCACCGGGGAGCTGTTTTTT. Translating gives CASSFLSGRALTGELFF.

The rearrangement uses TRBV30 and TRBJ1-2; 7 nucleotides line up with TRBD1. This CDR3 has 14 amino acids. V lost 2 bases to trimming and J lost 8 bases; unmatched junction nucleotides: 11. Germline V gene data show CDR1 as GTSNPN and CDR2 as SVGIG (reference sequence). CDR3 sequence: CAWSRQGALYGYTF. In nucleotides, the CDR3 is TGTGCCTGGAGTCGACAGGGAGCCCTCTACGGCTACACCTTC.

The genes are TRBV10-3 and TRBJ1-3; 7 positions agree with TRBD1. In germline, CDR1 is ENHRY, CDR2 SYGVKD. J lost 0 bases, V lost 3 bases, and 2 bases had no gene match. The CDR3 covers 15 residues. The chain's CDR3 is CAISEGTDSGNTIYF. The CDR3 nucleotides read TGTGCCATCAGTGAAGGGACAGACTCTGGAAACACCATATATTTT.

The chain recombines TRBV18 with TRBJ2-1; 10 nucleotides match TRBD1. V lost 0 bases and J lost 9; bases outside the gene matches: 11. The CDR3 totals 17 residues. Looked up from germline, CDR1 is KGHSH and CDR2 is LQKENI. CDR3 DNA: TGTGCCAGCTCACCACCGACAGGGGGCTTATCTCCGGGTGAGCAGTTCTTC. Translating it yields CASSPPTGGLSPGEQFF.

The chain has TRBV2 and TRBJ1-3, with a tentative D call TRBD1 (6 bases). This CDR3 region has 14 residues. The germline gives CDR1 SNHLY, CDR2 FYNNEI. Trimming stripped 2 bases from V and 2 bases from J, with 7 bases between. DNA for the CDR3: TGTGCCAGCAGTGAACAGGGGACTGGAAACACCATATATTTT. Translation gives CASSEQGTGNTIYF.

This clone was detected only once. V and J are TRBV25-1 and TRBJ1-2; a possible D gene is TRBD1 (6 bases). Trimming took 8 bases from V and 4 from J, leaving 29 bases between them. The CDR3 is made up of 18 amino acids. Looked up from germline, CDR1 is MGHDK and CDR2 is SYGVNS. CDR3 sequence: CASSNPKETGPSGYGYTF. DNA for the CDR3: TGTGCCAGCTCAAACCCGAAGGAAACAGGGCCAAGCGGCTATGGCTACACCTTC.

The chain carries TRBV13 and TRBJ2-5; 9 bases match TRBD1. V gave up 7 bases and J gave up 5 bases; unmatched junction bases: 11. The CDR3 runs 15 residues. CDR1 and CDR2 (germline): PRHDT, FYEKMQ (reference sequence). In nucleotides, the CDR3 is TGTGCCAGCACCCCCCGAGGACAGGGGCCCGAGACCCAGTACTTC. This sequence encodes CASTPRGQGPETQYF.